This T cell receptor (beta chain) is drawn from a study of blood T cells in healthy people across ages. For the second PCR, which ran for about 6 to 11 cycles, a sample-barcoded 5' primer and a J-beta primer mix were used. TCRdb ran MiXCR on the 5' RACE reads and lists one entry per CDR3 protein. In the table there are over a million distinct CDR3 sequences, around 55% of which are singletons. Trimming cost V 5 bases and J 3 bases, with 14 bases left between them. This CDR3 has 14 amino acids. Germline CDR1 reads MDHEN; CDR2 reads SYDVKM. The source is a man younger than 35 in good health. Sequencing was done on a sample of blood. This sequence joins TRBV28 and TRBJ2-7; D could derive from TRBD1 or TRBD2 (5 bases each). CDR3 bases: TGTGCCAGCAGTAACTCGGGACCTCTCTACGAGCAGTACTTC. The encoded protein is CASSNSGPLYEQYF.